This record covers a single T cell receptor (beta chain). Profiling relied on immunoSEQ multiplex PCR, and the TCRdb table lists in-frame clones only, not all of them. There are about 150,000 clones in the sample; approximately 93% occur only once, and about 5.6% lies in the top ten. CDR1 MNHEY and CDR2 SVGAGI come from the germline V gene. Trimming removed 2 bases at V and 6 bases at J, with 13 bases between. The CDR3 is 14 amino acids. The source of the sample is a study of control samples from healthy donors and cancer patients. The gene calls are TRBV6-5 and TRBJ1-1, with D perhaps matching TRBD1 (6 bases). Sequencing input: blood. This receptor was identified in a man aged 35 to 55 in good health. CDR3 residues: CASSYDGTRAEAFF. The DNA of the CDR3 is TGTGCCAGCAGTTACGACGGGACAAGGGCTGAAGCTTTCTTT.